This entry describes one T cell receptor (beta chain). Its antigen is unidentified. This sample stems from a study of shared clonotypes between healthy human individuals. Whole-study results and caveats: In general, naive subsets displayed greater estimated richness than memory subsets did. Sequencing depth was a factor that was expected to affect clonotype sharing among donors.

Here immunoSEQ multiplex PCR was the method, and the copy in TCRdb shows in-frame clones only, minus some. The sample yields about 2.1 million clones, about 93% seen once. CD45RO-negative CD8 cells positively selected for CCR7 made up the naive population, which excluded terminally differentiated effector memory CD45RA+ cells. This CDR3 contains 14 residues. V was clipped by 8 bases and J by 4 bases, with 15 bases between them. Germline V gene lookup returns CDR1 MNHEY and CDR2 SMNVEV (reference sequence). The specimen sequenced was naive CD8+ T cells from PBMCs. The receptor was isolated from a man aged 18 to 30 in good health. Some clones in this sample may be carry-over from other donors' samples. The V and J genes are TRBV27 and TRBJ2-1; no reliable D call. CDR3 sequence: CASYHGWPYNEQFF. The DNA of the CDR3 is TGTGCCAGCTATCACGGGTGGCCGTACAATGAGCAGTTCTTC.